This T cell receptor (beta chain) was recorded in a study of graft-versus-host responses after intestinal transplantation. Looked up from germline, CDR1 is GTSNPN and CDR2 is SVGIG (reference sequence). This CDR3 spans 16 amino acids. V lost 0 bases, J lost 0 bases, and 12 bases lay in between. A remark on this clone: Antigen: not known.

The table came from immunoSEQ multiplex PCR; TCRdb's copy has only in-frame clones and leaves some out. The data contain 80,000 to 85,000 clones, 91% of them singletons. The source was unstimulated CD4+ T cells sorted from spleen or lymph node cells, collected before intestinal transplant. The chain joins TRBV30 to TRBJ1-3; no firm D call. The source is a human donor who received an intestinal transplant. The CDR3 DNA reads TGTGCCTGGAGTGTCGGGGTTATACTCTCTGGAAACACCATATATTTT. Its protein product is CAWSVGVILSGNTIYF. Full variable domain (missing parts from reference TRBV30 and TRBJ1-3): SQTIHQWPATLVQPVGSPLSLECTVEGTSNPNLYWYRQAAGRGLQLLFYSVGIGQISSEVPQNLSASRPQDRQFILSSKKLLLSDSGFYLCAWSVGVILSGNTIYFGEGSWLTVV.